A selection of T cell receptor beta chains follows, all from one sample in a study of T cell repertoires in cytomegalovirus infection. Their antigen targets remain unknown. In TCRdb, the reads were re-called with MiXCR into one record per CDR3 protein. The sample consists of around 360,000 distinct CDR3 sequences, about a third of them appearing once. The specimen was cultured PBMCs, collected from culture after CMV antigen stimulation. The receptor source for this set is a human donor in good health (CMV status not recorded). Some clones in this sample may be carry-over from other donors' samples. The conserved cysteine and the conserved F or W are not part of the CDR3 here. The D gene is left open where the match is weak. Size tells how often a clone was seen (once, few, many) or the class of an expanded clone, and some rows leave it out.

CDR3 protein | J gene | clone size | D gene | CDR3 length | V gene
ASSVDDRAENTEAF | TRBJ1-1 | NA | TRBD1 | 14 | TRBV5-1
SVEGGIKNEQY | TRBJ2-7 | NA | NA | 11 | TRBV29-1
ASSLAPPHGLAGDNEQF | TRBJ2-1 | few | TRBD2 | 17 | TRBV7-2
ATGLGTNQPQH | TRBJ1-5 | NA | NA | 11 | TRBV15
ASSLVAGADTEAF | TRBJ1-1 | few | NA | 13 | TRBV7-8
ASSKTRDFYNEQF | TRBJ2-1 | few | NA | 13 | TRBV19
ASTRTALTGELF | TRBJ2-2 | NA | NA | 12 | TRBV6-1
ASSYTHSQGSTGYT | TRBJ1-2 | NA | NA | 14 | TRBV6-5
ASSFGTSGKGEQY | TRBJ2-7 | few | TRBD2 | 13 | TRBV28
ASAGLAGADTQY | TRBJ2-3 | once | TRBD2 | 12 | TRBV27
SARDHLAGLAGPAY | TRBJ2-5 | NA | TRBD2 | 14 | TRBV20-1
ASSPDGRNEQF | TRBJ2-1 | NA | TRBD2 | 11 | TRBV3-1
ASSYGTGVYGYT | TRBJ1-2 | NA | TRBD1 | 12 | TRBV6-5
ASSAGLGVTGELF | TRBJ2-2 | few | TRBD2 | 13 | TRBV7-2
ASRNSWNTEAF | TRBJ1-1 | once | NA | 11 | TRBV25-1
ASSNGIEQF | TRBJ2-1 | NA | NA | 9 | TRBV19
ASSGGTSGTNEQF | TRBJ2-1 | few | TRBD2 | 13 | TRBV13
ASSRTTGENQPQH | TRBJ1-5 | NA | TRBD1 | 13 | TRBV7-2
ASSLVLGGYDEQF | TRBJ2-1 | NA | TRBD2 | 13 | TRBV5-3
ASSATTRYTEAF | TRBJ1-1 | NA | NA | 12 | TRBV2
ASSPGTGVTYEQY | TRBJ2-7 | NA | TRBD1 | 13 | TRBV2
ASSPRDQAGNEQF | TRBJ2-1 | few | NA | 13 | TRBV4-1
ASSVEQHNSPLH | TRBJ1-6 | few | NA | 12 | TRBV9
ATREMTGQYEQY | TRBJ2-7 | few | TRBD1 | 12 | TRBV10-3
ASSLLAGGRTDTQY | TRBJ2-3 | few | TRBD2 | 14 | TRBV6-5
ASSFGTSGGQETQY | TRBJ2-5 | few | TRBD2 | 14 | TRBV7-6
ASSSPTSGSFHEQF | TRBJ2-1 | NA | TRBD2 | 14 | TRBV28
ASSLSSGTGASPLH | TRBJ1-6 | few | TRBD1 | 14 | TRBV28
ASSPLTGTSLRVGDTEAF | TRBJ1-1 | NA | TRBD1 | 18 | TRBV12-3/TRBV12-4
ASSLRPPDTQY | TRBJ2-3 | few | NA | 11 | TRBV7-2
ASSRTYSAMF | TRBJ1-4 | once | NA | 10 | TRBV6-2/TRBV6-3
ASSPLFRDQETQY | TRBJ2-5 | NA | NA | 13 | TRBV18
ASSSVGATYEQY | TRBJ2-7 | many | NA | 12 | TRBV6-2/TRBV6-3
ASSQGSLANNEQF | TRBJ2-1 | few | NA | 13 | TRBV4-3
ASSGTGGNTEAF | TRBJ1-1 | NA | NA | 12 | TRBV4-3
ATSDLTSGGETQY | TRBJ2-5 | few | TRBD2 | 13 | TRBV24-1
ATSDLASDRGDGEQF | TRBJ2-1 | few | TRBD1 | 15 | TRBV24-1
ASSIVEDGGPQH | TRBJ1-5 | NA | NA | 12 | TRBV19
ASSYPWDWGDVFAETQY | TRBJ2-5 | few | NA | 17 | TRBV7-9
ASRDHPGGNTEAF | TRBJ1-1 | few | NA | 13 | TRBV12-3/TRBV12-4
ASSPSGGQETQY | TRBJ2-5 | NA | NA | 12 | TRBV11-2
ASSEQGTGNQPQH | TRBJ1-5 | NA | NA | 13 | TRBV19
ASSLYAYGNREGHRSNQPQH | TRBJ1-5 | few | NA | 20 | TRBV27
ASSAPGGLGYT | TRBJ1-2 | NA | TRBD1 | 11 | TRBV10-2
ASSLSPDYGYT | TRBJ1-2 | NA | NA | 11 | TRBV7-8
ASSEMESPLH | TRBJ1-6 | NA | NA | 10 | TRBV10-2
ASSLSALETQY | TRBJ2-5 | few | NA | 11 | TRBV5-6
ASWTSGSVETQY | TRBJ2-5 | NA | TRBD2 | 12 | TRBV7-2
ASTPLNRGSGNTIY | TRBJ1-3 | few | NA | 14 | TRBV19
ATSDVDGPQETQY | TRBJ2-5 | NA | NA | 13 | TRBV24-1
ASSHLQQGPTNYGYT | TRBJ1-2 | NA | NA | 15 | TRBV4-2
ASSLVHGTSTDTQY | TRBJ2-3 | NA | NA | 14 | TRBV11-2
ASSQETSGRARTQY | TRBJ2-5 | NA | TRBD2 | 14 | TRBV4-1
ASSLDNWQASTDTQY | TRBJ2-3 | NA | NA | 15 | TRBV11-3